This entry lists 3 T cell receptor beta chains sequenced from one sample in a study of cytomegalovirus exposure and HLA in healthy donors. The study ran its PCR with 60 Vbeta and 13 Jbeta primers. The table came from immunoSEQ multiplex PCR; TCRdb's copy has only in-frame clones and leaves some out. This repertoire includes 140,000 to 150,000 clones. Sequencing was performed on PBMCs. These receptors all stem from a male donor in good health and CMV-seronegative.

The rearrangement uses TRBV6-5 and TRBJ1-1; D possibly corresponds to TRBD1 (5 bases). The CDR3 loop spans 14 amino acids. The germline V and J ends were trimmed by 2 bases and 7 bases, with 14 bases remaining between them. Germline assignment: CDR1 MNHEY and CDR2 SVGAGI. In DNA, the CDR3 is TGTGCCAGCAGTTACCTCGGGGGACGGGGTGAAGCTTTCTTT. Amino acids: CASSYLGGRGEAFF.

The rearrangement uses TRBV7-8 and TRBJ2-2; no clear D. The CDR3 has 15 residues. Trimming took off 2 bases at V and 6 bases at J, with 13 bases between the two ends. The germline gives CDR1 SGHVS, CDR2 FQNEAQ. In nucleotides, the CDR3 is TGTGCCAGCAGCTTACCCCCAGGCTTGGCCGGGGAGCTGTTTTTT. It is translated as CASSLPPGLAGELFF.

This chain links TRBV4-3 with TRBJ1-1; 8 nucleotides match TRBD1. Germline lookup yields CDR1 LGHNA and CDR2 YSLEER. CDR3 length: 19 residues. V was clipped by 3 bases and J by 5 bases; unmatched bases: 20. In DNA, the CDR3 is TGCGCCAGCAGCCATGTTAAGGCGCTCCCAGGGGGCTTTGGGACTGAAGCTTTCTTT. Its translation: CASSHVKALPGGFGTEAFF.